The source of this T cell receptor beta chain is a study of shared clonotypes between healthy human individuals. Findings and caveats of the study: Across a handful of donors, naive CD4 shared 4.5% to 6%, naive CD8 under 4%, memory CD4 about 2.5%, memory CD8 roughly 0.37%. Limited genetic and exposure-history diversity came from having few donors.

The CDR3 is 15 amino acids. CDR1 is MDHEN, CDR2 SYDVKM, per germline. V dropped 6 bases and J dropped 0 bases, with 12 bases sitting between them. As concerns this clone: The antigen remains undetermined.

Donors were Caucasian adults residing in Nashville, Tennessee, USA. Naive CD45RA+ and memory CD45RA-negative subsets were split from CD4+ cells. The table came from immunoSEQ multiplex PCR; TCRdb's copy has only in-frame clones and leaves some out. The sample shows around 2.1 million clones, roughly 95% of them seen only once. The receptor was derived from a man aged 18-30 years in good health. J is TRBJ1-5 and V is TRBV28, with D perhaps TRBD1 (6 bases). Sequencing was performed on naive CD4+ T cells sorted from blood. Specified subset: CD45RA+ positively selected. CDR3 in amino acids: CASRAAGVSNQPQHF. CDR3 nucleotide sequence: TGTGCCAGCAGGGCCGCAGGGGTTAGCAATCAGCCCCAGCATTTT.